There are a few counts of the clone carrying this TCR beta chain. The source of the sample is a study of blood T cell repertoires in COVID-19. Study overall: Samples of COVID-19 (acute and convalescent) were obtained from the United States, Italy and Spain. Nucleic acid was either cDNA or gDNA, and it came from T cells, B-cell-depleted T cells, or PBMCs.

In the source study's methods: By means of reference gene primer amplification, nucleated cell counts were estimated. Only in-frame clones appear in the TCRdb table, and some are missing; sequencing was by immunoSEQ multiplex PCR. For V, J and clone size, that table is used; D and trimming come from the DNA. The sample has about 160,000 clones, approximately 84% seen once. Germline CDR1 and CDR2: LNHDA and SQIVND (reference sequence). V was shortened by 4 bases and J by 8 bases, with 6 bases between the two germline ends. This CDR3 comprises 11 residues. Sequencing was carried out using peripheral blood. This rearrangement joins TRBV19 to TRBJ2-1, with D perhaps TRBD2 (5 bases). This TCR was recovered from a man between 35 and 55 years old who had recovered from COVID-19. The chain's CDR3 is CASSKEDEQFF. The CDR3 DNA sequence: TGTGCCAGTAGTAAGGAGGATGAGCAGTTCTTC.